This is a list of T cell receptor beta chains from one sample in a study of T cell responses to AZD1222 COVID-19 vaccine. Sequencing used immunoSEQ multiplex PCR; TCRdb keeps in-frame clones, though not all of them. The sample contains over 100,000 clones, 90% to 95% of which appear only once. The sample here was peripheral blood, taken on day 0 of AZD1222 vaccination. Receptor source: an adult in good health. CDR3s leave out the opening cysteine and the closing phenylalanine or tryptophan.

J gene	V gene	CDR3 protein
TRBJ1-5	TRBV7-2	ASSPQGEQPQH
TRBJ1-2	TRBV6-1	ASSEGDSGYT
TRBJ2-1	TRBV10-1	ASSESSGNFYNEQF
TRBJ2-1	TRBV6-5	ASSIFSGRDYEQF
TRBJ1-5	TRBV2	ASSPDRDQPQH
TRBJ2-3	TRBV6-2/TRBV6-3	ASSPGGPKNTQY
TRBJ2-7	TRBV27	ASSHVAGTSEQY
TRBJ1-1	TRBV24-1	ATRRSGENTEAF
TRBJ1-2	TRBV18	ASSPEHHLREGYT
TRBJ2-3	TRBV7-2	ASSLALPGQVRGDTQY
TRBJ2-1	TRBV7-2	ASSLGGRAFNEQF
TRBJ2-7	TRBV11-2	ASSPLGRTGAYEQY
TRBJ1-1	TRBV6-5	ASRPGQGLLEAF
TRBJ1-5	TRBV7-2	ASSTRFGSGNQPQH
TRBJ1-1	TRBV9	ASSPPENTEAF
TRBJ1-5	TRBV7-9	ASSLGGAGWGNQPQH
TRBJ1-5	TRBV19	ASSIQDSQPQH
TRBJ2-7	TRBV12-3/TRBV12-4	ASRGQGSYEQY
TRBJ1-6	TRBV5-6	ASNEVGENSPLH
TRBJ1-3	TRBV15	ATRGTGGNTIY
TRBJ2-7	TRBV18	ASSGAVGSYEQY
TRBJ1-2	TRBV9	ASNRGRYGYT